Listed below are T cell receptor beta chains from one sample, sequenced in a study of blood T cell repertoires in COVID-19. The repertoire was sequenced with immunoSEQ multiplex PCR; TCRdb's copy has only in-frame clones and lacks some. The table has 210,000 or so clones, approximately 80% seen once; the top ten hold 3.5% to 4.5%. Sequenced sample: PBMCs or T cells enriched from blood (not recorded which). Every receptor here comes from a man aged 25 to 40 with acute COVID-19. Each CDR3 is given with its conserved first and last residue. A D gene is named only where the DNA matches it firmly. Size is omitted from some rows. Given values are once, few, many or a class for expanded clones.

clone size,D gene,J gene,V gene,CDR3 DNA,CDR3 protein
-,-,TRBJ1-2,TRBV23-1,TGCGCCAGCAGTCACCCCACATTTAACTATGGCTACACCTTC,CASSHPTFNYGYTF
-,-,TRBJ1-2,TRBV10-3,TGTGCCATCAGTGCGGGACTGACAAACTATGGCTACACCTTC,CAISAGLTNYGYTF
-,-,TRBJ2-7,TRBV5-4,TGTGCCAGCAGCTTGGGATTGAGTGACTACGAGCAGTACTTC,CASSLGLSDYEQYF
-,-,TRBJ2-7,TRBV5-1,TGCGCCAGCAGCCCCCCAGGGACCTACGAGCAGTACTTC,CASSPPGTYEQYF
-,-,TRBJ1-6,TRBV5-5,TGTGCCAGCAGACTAGCCTACGATAATTCACCCCTCCACTTT,CASRLAYDNSPLHF
-,-,TRBJ1-2,TRBV3-1/TRBV3-2,TGTGCCAGCAGCCACTCTCTACAGGGCTATGGCTACACCTTC,CASSHSLQGYGYTF
-,-,TRBJ1-2,TRBV29-1,TGCAGCGTCAGGGAGGATGGCTACACCTTC,CSVREDGYTF
few,TRBD1,TRBJ1-3,TRBV7-9,TGTGCCAGCAGCCCACAGGGGGCATCTGGAAACACCATATATTTT,CASSPQGASGNTIYF
-,-,TRBJ2-7,TRBV11-1,TGTGCCAGCAGCTTAGAACCAGGGATCGAGCAGTACTTC,CASSLEPGIEQYF
-,-,TRBJ2-1,TRBV7-3,TGTGCCAGCAGCCAAGACGCCGGGTTTAATGAGCAGTTCTTC,CASSQDAGFNEQFF
-,-,TRBJ2-4,TRBV28,TGTGCCAGCAGTTCACCACTAGCCAAAAACATTCAGTACTTC,CASSSPLAKNIQYF
-,TRBD1,TRBJ1-1,TRBV7-9,TGTGCCAGCAGCTTAGCCCAGGGGGAACCTGAAGCTTTCTTT,CASSLAQGEPEAFF
-,-,TRBJ2-7,TRBV7-3,TGTGCCAAACGGGTACCCTACGAGCAGTACTTC,CAKRVPYEQYF
-,-,TRBJ1-5,TRBV6-1,TGTGCCAGCAGTGAAGCGCGACAGGCCCCGAACGTCAATCAGCCCCAGCATTTT,CASSEARQAPNVNQPQHF
-,-,TRBJ2-2,TRBV5-1,TGCGCCAGCAGCTTAGCAGGGGAGAGAACCGGGGAGCTGTTTTTT,CASSLAGERTGELFF
once,TRBD1,TRBJ1-2,TRBV6-5,TGTGCCAGCAGTCCCCCGGGACAGGGGGCCGCTGGCTACACCTTC,CASSPPGQGAAGYTF
-,-,TRBJ1-3,TRBV18,TGTGCCAGCTCACCACCGTTCGGGGATGAGTCTGGAAACACCATATATTTT,CASSPPFGDESGNTIYF
-,TRBD1,TRBJ2-5,TRBV4-2,TGTGCCAGCAGCCAAGAGGACAGGGAACAAGAGACCCAGTACTTC,CASSQEDREQETQYF
-,-,TRBJ2-7,TRBV4-1,TGCGCCAGCAGCCCTCCCGCCGGGGCCTACGAGCAGTACTTC,CASSPPAGAYEQYF
-,-,TRBJ2-3,TRBV5-1,TGCGCCAGCAGCGACTTCTATACAGATACGCAGTATTTT,CASSDFYTDTQYF
-,TRBD1,TRBJ1-5,TRBV18,TGTGCCAGCTCACCAAGGGGACAGGGGTTCGGCAATCAGCCCCAGCATTTT,CASSPRGQGFGNQPQHF
once,-,TRBJ2-7,TRBV2,TGTGCCAGCAGTGAAGAGGGGGAGAGCTCCTACGAGCAGTACTTC,CASSEEGESSYEQYF
once,-,TRBJ1-2,TRBV19,TGTGCCAGTACTCCCTTTTTAGGGGGGGATTATGGCTACACCTTC,CASTPFLGGDYGYTF
-,-,TRBJ1-5,TRBV9,TGTGCCAGCAGCGTAGGGCCAGATCAGCCCCAGCATTTT,CASSVGPDQPQHF
-,-,TRBJ1-2,TRBV11-2,TGTGCCACCTCACCGGGACTACAACCCTCCTATGGCTACACCTTC,CATSPGLQPSYGYTF
few,TRBD1,TRBJ2-7,TRBV10-3,TGTGCCACCAGACAGGGGGCGGGAGAGCAGTACTTC,CATRQGAGEQYF
-,-,TRBJ1-4,TRBV11-2,TGTGCCAGCAGCCGTAAAAAAGGGACTGCCCTTAATGAAAAACTGTTTTTT,CASSRKKGTALNEKLFF
few,-,TRBJ2-3,TRBV6-4,TGTGCCAGCAGTCGGGGAGACACAGATACGCAGTATTTT,CASSRGDTDTQYF
-,TRBD1,TRBJ2-2,TRBV9,TGTGCCAGCAGCCTCCGGGACAGGGGGCGCTTTATGGACACCGGGGAGCTGTTTTTT,CASSLRDRGRFMDTGELFF
-,-,TRBJ1-2,TRBV5-1,TGCGCCAGCAGCTTGGACAGGTCTAACTATGGCTACACCTTC,CASSLDRSNYGYTF
-,-,TRBJ2-5,TRBV28,TGTGCCAGCAGCAACAGACAGAACCTCCAAGAGACCCAGTACTTC,CASSNRQNLQETQYF
-,TRBD2,TRBJ2-1,TRBV29-1,TGCAGCGTTGAAGGCGGGGGGGCCCACAATGAGCAGTTCTTC,CSVEGGGAHNEQFF
-,TRBD1,TRBJ2-5,TRBV28,TGTGCCAGCAGTTTAACATATACAGGGGACGAGACCCAGTACTTC,CASSLTYTGDETQYF
few,-,TRBJ1-1,TRBV7-3,TGTGCCAGCAGCTTATTGGGGGGAGCGAACACTGAAGCTTTCTTT,CASSLLGGANTEAFF
-,TRBD2,TRBJ2-2,TRBV3-1/TRBV3-2,TGTGCCAGCAGCCAAGGGGCTAGCGGGGGGAACACCGGGGAGCTGTTTTTT,CASSQGASGGNTGELFF
-,-,TRBJ1-2,TRBV5-4,TGTGCCAGCAGCCGTACAGGGTCCTATGGCTACACCTTC,CASSRTGSYGYTF
-,-,TRBJ2-1,TRBV6-5,TGTGCCAGCACCCACGTTGGCAGGCATGAGCAGTTCTTC,CASTHVGRHEQFF
few,-,TRBJ1-2,TRBV5-6,TGTGCCAGCAGCCAAACCGACAGCCTCTATGGCTACACCTTC,CASSQTDSLYGYTF
-,TRBD1,TRBJ1-2,TRBV19,TGTGCCAGTAGTGCGCCGACAGGGTGGGATGGCTACACCTTC,CASSAPTGWDGYTF
-,-,TRBJ2-2,TRBV10-1,TGCGCCAGCCAGGGACTCACCGGGGAGCTGTTTTTT,CASQGLTGELFF
-,TRBD1,TRBJ1-6,TRBV12-3/TRBV12-4,TGTGCCAGCAGTACTCAGGGGGGAACCCCCCTCCACTTT,CASSTQGGTPLHF
-,-,TRBJ2-1,TRBV3-1/TRBV3-2,TGTGCCAGCAGCCTCAACGCGGTAAGCTCCTACAATGAGCAGTTCTTC,CASSLNAVSSYNEQFF
-,TRBD2,TRBJ2-1,TRBV18,TGTGCCAGCTCCCCTCTAGCGGGGGCCAACAATGAGCAGTTCTTC,CASSPLAGANNEQFF
-,-,TRBJ2-2,TRBV14,TGTGCCAGCAGCCAAGGGGCCGCCGGGGAGCTGTTTTTT,CASSQGAAGELFF
-,TRBD1,TRBJ1-2,TRBV6-2/TRBV6-3,TGTGCCAGCAGCCACTCGACAGGGAAGGGCACGCGGGGCTACACCTTC,CASSHSTGKGTRGYTF
once,TRBD2,TRBJ2-6,TRBV7-6,TGTGCCAGCAGCCCGGGACGGGGGGGAAACTCTGGGGCCAACGTCCTGACTTTC,CASSPGRGGNSGANVLTF
-,-,TRBJ2-3,TRBV10-1,TGCGCCAGCAGTGGGACAGCCGGCACAGATACGCAGTATTTT,CASSGTAGTDTQYF
-,TRBD1,TRBJ1-2,TRBV19,TGTGCCAGTAGTTCCTTCCCTCGACAGGGGAGTGGCTACACCTTC,CASSSFPRQGSGYTF
-,TRBD1,TRBJ1-1,TRBV5-1,TGCGCCAGCAGGGACAGGCACCATGAAGCTTTCTTT,CASRDRHHEAFF
-,-,TRBJ2-5,TRBV12-3/TRBV12-4,TGTGCCAGCAGTTTAGACAGGGCAGGGACCCAGTACTTC,CASSLDRAGTQYF